The clone carrying this T cell receptor (beta chain) was detected many times. Its cognate antigen is unknown. Naive CD4+ T cells were purified with Tregs depleted by CD25. The CDR3 totals 11 residues. Between the trimmed V and J ends, which lost 6 bases and 8 bases, there was a span of 10 bases. After constant-region reverse-primer amplification, full-length variable regions underwent semi-nested PCR with Nested Universal Primer A. TCRdb reprocessed the 5' RACE reads with MiXCR, giving one entry per CDR3 protein. The sample lists 45,000 to 60,000 distinct CDR3 sequences; roughly 22% were seen once. The study, taken as a whole, reports: Tumor Tregs overlapped most with tumor, then blood, naive CD4+ cells. The larger-cohort validation was restricted to a single TCR beta V-J rearrangement rather than whole repertoires.

This sequence originates from a female donor with breast cancer. This rearrangement joins TRBV12-3 or TRBV12-4 to TRBJ1-2; D not certain. Sequencing used tumor-infiltrating naive CD4+ T cells sorted from the breast tumor. Subset meaning: naive CD4+ T cells, CD4+CD45RA+CD25-. CDR3 coding DNA: TGTGCCAGCAGGGCCCCGGCCGGCTACACCTTC. This encodes CASRAPAGYTF.